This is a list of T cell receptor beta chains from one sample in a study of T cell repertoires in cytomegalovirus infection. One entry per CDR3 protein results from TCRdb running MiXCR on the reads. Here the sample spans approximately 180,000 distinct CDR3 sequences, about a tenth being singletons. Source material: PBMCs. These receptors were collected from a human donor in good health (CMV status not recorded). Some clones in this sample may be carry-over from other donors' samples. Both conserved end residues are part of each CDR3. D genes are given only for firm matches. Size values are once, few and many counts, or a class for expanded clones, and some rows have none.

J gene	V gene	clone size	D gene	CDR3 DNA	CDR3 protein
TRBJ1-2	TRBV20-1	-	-	TGCAGTGCTGAGGGAGAACAAGGGGCATATGGCTACACCTTC	CSAEGEQGAYGYTF
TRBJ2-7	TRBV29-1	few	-	TGCAGCGTTGACGTCGGGAAGGGGTCCTACGAGCAGTACTTC	CSVDVGKGSYEQYF
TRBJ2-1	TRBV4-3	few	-	TGCGCCAGCAGCCAAGATGTGGCGAGAAGCTCCTACAATGAGCAGTTCTTC	CASSQDVARSSYNEQFF
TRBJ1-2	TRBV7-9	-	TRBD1	TGTGCCAGCAGTCCCGGGACAGGGAGTTATGGCTACACCTTC	CASSPGTGSYGYTF
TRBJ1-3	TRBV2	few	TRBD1	TGTGCCAGCAGGGGTGACAGGGCCTCTGGAAACACCATATATTTT	CASRGDRASGNTIYF
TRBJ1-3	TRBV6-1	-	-	TGTGCCAGCAGTGAAGCGCTCCCCCGATCTGGAAACACCATATATTTT	CASSEALPRSGNTIYF
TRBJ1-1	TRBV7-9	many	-	TGTGCCAGCAGCCGGCCCCTAGGGGAAGCTTTCTTT	CASSRPLGEAFF
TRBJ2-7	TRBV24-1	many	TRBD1	TGTGCCACCAGTGATTTCGTCAAGGGACAGGAGGACTACGAGCAGTACTTC	CATSDFVKGQEDYEQYF
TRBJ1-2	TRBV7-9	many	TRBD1	TGTGCCAGCAGCTTACAAGGACAGGCGCAAATATATGGCTACACCTTC	CASSLQGQAQIYGYTF
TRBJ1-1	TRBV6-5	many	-	TGTGCCAGCAGACCGGACAGAAACACTGAAGCTTTCTTT	CASRPDRNTEAFF
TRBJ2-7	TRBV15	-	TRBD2	TGTGCCACCAGCAGAGGACTAGCAGCGAACTACGAGCAGTACTTC	CATSRGLAANYEQYF
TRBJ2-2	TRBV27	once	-	TGTGCCAGCAGTGCACACCGATCGAACACCGGGGAGCTGTTTTTT	CASSAHRSNTGELFF
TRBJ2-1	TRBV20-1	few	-	TGCAGTGCTACGGAGGTGACGATCAATGAGCAGTTCTTC	CSATEVTINEQFF
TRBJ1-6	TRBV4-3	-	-	TGCGCCAGCAGCCAACGATCTCCCCAGGGGTTAAGCTCCTATAATTCACCCCTCCACTTT	CASSQRSPQGLSSYNSPLHF
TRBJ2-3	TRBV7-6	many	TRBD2	TGTGCCAGCAGCTCTCTAGCGGGGACTAGCACAGATACGCAGTATTTT	CASSSLAGTSTDTQYF
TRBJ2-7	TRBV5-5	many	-	TGTGCCAGCAGCTCCCTTGGGGGGGGCGCAGCTTTTGAGCAGTACTTC	CASSSLGGGAAFEQYF
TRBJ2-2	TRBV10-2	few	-	TGCGCCAGCCGGCGGGGAGGGGAGCTGTTTTTT	CASRRGGELFF
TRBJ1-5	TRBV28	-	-	TGTGCCAGCAGTCCTGCGGGACGGGCATTTAACAATCAGCCCCAGCATTTT	CASSPAGRAFNNQPQHF
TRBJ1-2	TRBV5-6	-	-	TGTGCCAGCAGCTTGGTCGGGGGGGATGGCTACACCTTC	CASSLVGGDGYTF
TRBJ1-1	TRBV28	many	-	TGTGCCAGCAGTTTAAGGCACACGAACACTGAAGCTTTCTTT	CASSLRHTNTEAFF
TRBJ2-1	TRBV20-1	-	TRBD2	TGCAGTGCTAGCGGAATAGGGGTGGGACTAGCGATCAATGAGCAGTTCTTC	CSASGIGVGLAINEQFF
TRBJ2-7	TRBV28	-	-	TGTGCCAGCAGTACTGAGCGGCAGGGGGGCTCCTACGAGCAGTACTTC	CASSTERQGGSYEQYF
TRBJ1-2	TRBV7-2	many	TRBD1	TGTGCCAGCAGCTTAAGCGGGACAGGGAACTATGGCTACACCTTC	CASSLSGTGNYGYTF
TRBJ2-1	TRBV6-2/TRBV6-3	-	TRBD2	TGTGCCAGCAGGAGGCGGGGTCTAGCGGGGAACAATGAGCAGTTCTTC	CASRRRGLAGNNEQFF
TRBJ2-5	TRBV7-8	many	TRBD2	TGTGCCAGCAGCCCTAGCGGGACCCCTGGAGAGACCCAGTACTTC	CASSPSGTPGETQYF
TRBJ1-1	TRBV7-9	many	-	TGTGCCAGCAGCCCAACCCGGGGACGAGGAGCTGAAGCTTTCTTT	CASSPTRGRGAEAFF
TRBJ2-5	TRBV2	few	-	TGTGCCAGCACCGAATACGGGTTGAATCAAGAGACCCAGTACTTC	CASTEYGLNQETQYF
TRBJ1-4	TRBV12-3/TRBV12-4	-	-	TGTGCCAGCAGTAAACAGGGAGGTGATGAAAAACTGTTTTTT	CASSKQGGDEKLFF
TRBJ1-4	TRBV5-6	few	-	TGTGCCAGCAGCCAGCGGGCAGGGAGGGCTGAAAAACTGTTTTTT	CASSQRAGRAEKLFF
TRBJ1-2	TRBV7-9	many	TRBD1	TGTGCCAGCAGCTTAGCGTTGACAGGGGTCACCTTC	CASSLALTGVTF
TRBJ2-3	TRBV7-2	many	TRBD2	TGTGCCAGCAGCTTTAAGTCGGGACTAGCGGGATCTAGCACAGATACGCAGTATTTT	CASSFKSGLAGSSTDTQYF
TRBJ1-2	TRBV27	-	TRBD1	TGTGCCAGCAGTCCGACCCCAGGACAGGAACCGTACTATGGCTACACCTTC	CASSPTPGQEPYYGYTF
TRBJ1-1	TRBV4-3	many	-	TGCGCCAGCAGCCAAGGCGTACTCATGAACACTGAAGCTTTCTTT	CASSQGVLMNTEAFF
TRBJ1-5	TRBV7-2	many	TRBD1	TGTGCCAGCAGCTTAAGTTCAGGGGGTCAGCCCCAGCATTTT	CASSLSSGGQPQHF
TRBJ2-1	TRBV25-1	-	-	TGTGCCAGCAGTGCGACGGTCGGAGTCCGTGAGCAGTTCTTC	CASSATVGVREQFF
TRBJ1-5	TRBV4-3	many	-	TGCGCCAGCAGCCAAGATCGGGATTATAGCAATCAGCCCCAGCATTTT	CASSQDRDYSNQPQHF
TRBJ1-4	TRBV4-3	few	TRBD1	TGCGCCAGCAGCCAATATTTGGTGGGAGGGGGACAGTTTAATGAAAAACTGTTTTTT	CASSQYLVGGGQFNEKLFF
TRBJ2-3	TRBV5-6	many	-	TGTGCCAGCAGCTTAGGGCGGAGAGGCACAGATACGCAGTATTTT	CASSLGRRGTDTQYF
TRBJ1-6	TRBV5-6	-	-	TGTGCCAGCAGTCGGACGGACCATAATTCACCCCTCCACTTT	CASSRTDHNSPLHF
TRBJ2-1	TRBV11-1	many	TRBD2	TGTGCCAGCAGCTTGTCTGGGCTAGCGGGAGAGAATGAGCAGTTCTTC	CASSLSGLAGENEQFF
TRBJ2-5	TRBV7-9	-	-	TGTGCCAGCAGCTTAGCGCAGGAGCAAGAGACCCAGTACTTC	CASSLAQEQETQYF
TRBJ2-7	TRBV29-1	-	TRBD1	TGCAGCGTTCGGACAGGAGGCTATTACGAGCAGTACTTC	CSVRTGGYYEQYF
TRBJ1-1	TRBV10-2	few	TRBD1	TGCGCCAGCAGTGACCCGGGACAGTACAACACTGAAGCTTTCTTT	CASSDPGQYNTEAFF
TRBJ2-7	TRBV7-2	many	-	TGTGCCAGCACCCCCCTCGACAGATACGAGCAGTACTTC	CASTPLDRYEQYF
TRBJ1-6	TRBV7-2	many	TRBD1	TGTGCCAGCCGGGACAGAGATAATTCACCCCTCCACTTT	CASRDRDNSPLHF